This paragraph reports one T cell receptor beta chain. This sample stems from a study of blood T cell repertoires in COVID-19. Study information: Acute-phase and convalescent COVID-19 samples originated in the United States, Italy and Spain.

TCRdb's copy holds only in-frame clones and misses some; the assay was immunoSEQ multiplex PCR. The data contain over 120,000 clones, 75% to 90% of them singletons. CDR1 WNHNN and CDR2 SYGVQD come from the germline V gene (reference sequence). The CDR3 runs 16 residues. Unmatched junction bases numbered 4, after V lost 3 bases and J lost 7 bases. The TCR was taken from a man between 45 and 60 years old who had recovered from COVID-19. The J gene is TRBJ2-1, the V gene TRBV10-1; TRBD2 matches at 15 bases. The sequencing input was peripheral blood. CDR3 loop: CASSDGLAGGQNEQFF. The CDR3 coding sequence is TGCGCCAGCAGTGACGGACTAGCGGGGGGGCAGAATGAGCAGTTCTTC.